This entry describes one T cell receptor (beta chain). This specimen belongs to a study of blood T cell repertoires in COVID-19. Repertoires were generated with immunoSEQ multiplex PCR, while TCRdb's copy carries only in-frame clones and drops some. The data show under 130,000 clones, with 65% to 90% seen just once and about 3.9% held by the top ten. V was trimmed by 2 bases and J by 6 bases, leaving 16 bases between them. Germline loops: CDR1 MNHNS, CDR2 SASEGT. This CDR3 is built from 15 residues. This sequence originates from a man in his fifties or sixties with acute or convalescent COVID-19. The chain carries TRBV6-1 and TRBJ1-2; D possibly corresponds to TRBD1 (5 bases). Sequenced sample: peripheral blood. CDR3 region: CASSEIGGRGDGYTF. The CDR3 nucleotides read TGTGCCAGCAGTGAAATCGGGGGTCGGGGGGATGGCTACACCTTC.